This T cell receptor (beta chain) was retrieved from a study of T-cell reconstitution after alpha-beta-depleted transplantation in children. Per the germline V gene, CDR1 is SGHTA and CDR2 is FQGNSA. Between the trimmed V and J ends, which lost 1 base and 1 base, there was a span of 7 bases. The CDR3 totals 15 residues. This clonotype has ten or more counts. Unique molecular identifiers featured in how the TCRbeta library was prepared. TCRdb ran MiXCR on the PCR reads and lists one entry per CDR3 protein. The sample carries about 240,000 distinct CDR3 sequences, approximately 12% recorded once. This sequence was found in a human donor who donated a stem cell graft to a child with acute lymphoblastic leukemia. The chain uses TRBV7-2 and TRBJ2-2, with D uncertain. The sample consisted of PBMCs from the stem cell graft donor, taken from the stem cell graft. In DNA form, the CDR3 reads TGTGCCAGCAGCTTAGGAGCAGGGAACACCGGGGAGCTGTTTTTT. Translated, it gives CASSLGAGNTGELFF.